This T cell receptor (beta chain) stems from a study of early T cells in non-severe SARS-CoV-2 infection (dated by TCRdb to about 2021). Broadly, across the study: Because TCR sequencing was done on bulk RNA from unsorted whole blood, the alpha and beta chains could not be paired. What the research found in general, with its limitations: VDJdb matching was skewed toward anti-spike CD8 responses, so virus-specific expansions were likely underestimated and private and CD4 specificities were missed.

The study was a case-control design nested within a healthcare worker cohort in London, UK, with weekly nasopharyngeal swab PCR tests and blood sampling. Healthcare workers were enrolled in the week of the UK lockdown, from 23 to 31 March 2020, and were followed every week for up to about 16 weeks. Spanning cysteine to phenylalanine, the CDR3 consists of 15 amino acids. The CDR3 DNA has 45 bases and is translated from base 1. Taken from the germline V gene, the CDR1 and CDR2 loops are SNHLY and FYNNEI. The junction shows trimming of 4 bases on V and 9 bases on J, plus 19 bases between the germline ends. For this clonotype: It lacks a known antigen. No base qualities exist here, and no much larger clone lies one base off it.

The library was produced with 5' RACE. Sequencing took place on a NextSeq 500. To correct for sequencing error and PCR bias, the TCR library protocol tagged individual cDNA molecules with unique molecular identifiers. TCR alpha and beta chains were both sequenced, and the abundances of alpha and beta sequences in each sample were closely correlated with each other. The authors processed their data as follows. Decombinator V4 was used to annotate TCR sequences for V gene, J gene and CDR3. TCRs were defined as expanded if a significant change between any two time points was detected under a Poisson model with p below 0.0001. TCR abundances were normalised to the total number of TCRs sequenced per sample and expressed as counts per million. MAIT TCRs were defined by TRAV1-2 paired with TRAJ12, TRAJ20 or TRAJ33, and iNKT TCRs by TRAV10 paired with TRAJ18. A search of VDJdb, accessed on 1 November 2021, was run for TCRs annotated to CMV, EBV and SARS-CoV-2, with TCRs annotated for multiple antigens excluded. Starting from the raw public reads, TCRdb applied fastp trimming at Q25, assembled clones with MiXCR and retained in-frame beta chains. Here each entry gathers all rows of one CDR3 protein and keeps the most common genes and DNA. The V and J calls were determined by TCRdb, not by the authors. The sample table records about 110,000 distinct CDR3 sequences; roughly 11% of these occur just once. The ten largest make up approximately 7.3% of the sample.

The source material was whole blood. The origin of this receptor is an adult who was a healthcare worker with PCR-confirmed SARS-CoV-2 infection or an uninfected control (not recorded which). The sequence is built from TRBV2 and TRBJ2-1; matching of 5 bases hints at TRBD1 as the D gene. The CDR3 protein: CASSGRAFSQGEQFF. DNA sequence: TGTGCCAGCAGTGGACGAGCGTTCAGCCAGGGTGAGCAGTTCTTC.